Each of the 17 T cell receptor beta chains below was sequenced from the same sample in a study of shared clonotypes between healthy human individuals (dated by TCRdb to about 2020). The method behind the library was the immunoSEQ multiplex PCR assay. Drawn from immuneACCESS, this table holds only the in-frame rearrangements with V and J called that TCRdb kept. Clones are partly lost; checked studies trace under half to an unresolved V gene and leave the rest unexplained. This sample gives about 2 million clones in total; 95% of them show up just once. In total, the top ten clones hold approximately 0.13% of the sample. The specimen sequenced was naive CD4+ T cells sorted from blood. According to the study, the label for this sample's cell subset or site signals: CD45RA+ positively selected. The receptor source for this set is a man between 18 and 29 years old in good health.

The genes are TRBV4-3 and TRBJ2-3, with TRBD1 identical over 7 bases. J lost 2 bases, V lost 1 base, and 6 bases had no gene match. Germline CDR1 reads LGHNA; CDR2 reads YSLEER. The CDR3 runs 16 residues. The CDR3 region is CASSQARDSYTDTQYF. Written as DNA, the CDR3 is TGCGCCAGCAGCCAAGCCCGGGACAGCTACACAGATACGCAGTATTTT.

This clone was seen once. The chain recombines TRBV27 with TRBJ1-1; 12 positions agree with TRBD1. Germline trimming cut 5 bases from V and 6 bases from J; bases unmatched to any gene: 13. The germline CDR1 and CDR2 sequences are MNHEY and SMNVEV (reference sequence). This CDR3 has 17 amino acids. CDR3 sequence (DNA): TGTGCCAGCAGTGCTTATGCCCCGGGACAGGGGGCTTCTGAAGCTTTCTTT. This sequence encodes CASSAYAPGQGASEAFF.

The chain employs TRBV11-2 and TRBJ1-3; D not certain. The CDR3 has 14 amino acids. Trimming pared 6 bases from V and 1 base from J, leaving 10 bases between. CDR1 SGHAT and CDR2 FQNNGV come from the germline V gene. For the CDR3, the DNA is TGTGCCAGCAGTTTCGACCCTTCTGGAAACACCATATATTTT. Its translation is CASSFDPSGNTIYF.

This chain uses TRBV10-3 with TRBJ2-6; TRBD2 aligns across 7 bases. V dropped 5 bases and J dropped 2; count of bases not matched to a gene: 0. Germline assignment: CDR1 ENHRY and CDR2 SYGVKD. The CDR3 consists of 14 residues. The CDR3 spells CAISLAAGANVLTF. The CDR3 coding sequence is TGTGCCATCAGTCTAGCGGCTGGGGCCAACGTCCTGACTTTC.

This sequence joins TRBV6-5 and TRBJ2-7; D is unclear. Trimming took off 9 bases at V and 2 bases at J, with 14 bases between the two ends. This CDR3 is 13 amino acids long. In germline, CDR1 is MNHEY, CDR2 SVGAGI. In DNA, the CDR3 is TGTGCCAGTAGATACTCCCCGACCTACGAGCAGTACTTC. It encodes CASRYSPTYEQYF.

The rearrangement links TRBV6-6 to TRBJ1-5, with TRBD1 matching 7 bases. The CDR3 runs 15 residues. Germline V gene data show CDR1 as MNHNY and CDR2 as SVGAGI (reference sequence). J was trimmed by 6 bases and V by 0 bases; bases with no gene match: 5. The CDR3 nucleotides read TGTGCCAGCAGTTACTCACAGGGGAACGGTCAGCCCCAGCATTTT. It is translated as CASSYSQGNGQPQHF.

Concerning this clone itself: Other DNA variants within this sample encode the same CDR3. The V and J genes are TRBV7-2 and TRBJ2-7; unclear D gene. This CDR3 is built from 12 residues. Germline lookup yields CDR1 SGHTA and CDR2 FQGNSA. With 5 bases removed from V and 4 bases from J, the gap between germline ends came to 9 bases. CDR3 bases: TGTGCCAGCAGCCCCGACGGATACGAGCAGTACTTC. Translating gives CASSPDGYEQYF.

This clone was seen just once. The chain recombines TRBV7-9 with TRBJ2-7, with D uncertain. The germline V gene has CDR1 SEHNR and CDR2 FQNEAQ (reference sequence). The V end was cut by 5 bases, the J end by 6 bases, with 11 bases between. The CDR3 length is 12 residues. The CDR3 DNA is TGTGCCAGCAGCCTACGTACGGGCGAGCAGTACTTC. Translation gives CASSLRTGEQYF.

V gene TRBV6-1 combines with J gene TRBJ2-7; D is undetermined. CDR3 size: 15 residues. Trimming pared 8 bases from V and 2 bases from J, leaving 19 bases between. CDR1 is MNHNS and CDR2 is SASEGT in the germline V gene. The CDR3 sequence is CASGILLSSTYEQYF. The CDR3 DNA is TGTGCCAGCGGAATCCTACTAAGTTCCACCTACGAGCAGTACTTC.

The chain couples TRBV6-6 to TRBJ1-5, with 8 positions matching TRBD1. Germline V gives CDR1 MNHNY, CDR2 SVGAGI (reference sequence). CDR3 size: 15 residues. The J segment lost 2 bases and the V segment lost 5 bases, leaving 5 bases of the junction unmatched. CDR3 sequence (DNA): TGTGCCAGCAGTGACAGGGGCAGGGGCAATCAGCCCCAGCATTTT. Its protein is CASSDRGRGNQPQHF.

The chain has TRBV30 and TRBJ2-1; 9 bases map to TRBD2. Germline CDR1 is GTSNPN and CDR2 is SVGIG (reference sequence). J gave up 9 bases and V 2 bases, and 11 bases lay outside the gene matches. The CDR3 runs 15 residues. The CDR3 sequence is CAWSLAGGPTSEQFF. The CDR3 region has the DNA TGTGCCTGGAGTCTGGCGGGGGGGCCCACGTCTGAGCAGTTCTTC.

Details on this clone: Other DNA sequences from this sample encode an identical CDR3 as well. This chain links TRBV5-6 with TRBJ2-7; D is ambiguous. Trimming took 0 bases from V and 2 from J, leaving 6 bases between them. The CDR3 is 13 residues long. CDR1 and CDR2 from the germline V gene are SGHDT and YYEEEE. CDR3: CASSLGRAYEQYF. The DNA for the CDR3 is TGTGCCAGCAGCTTGGGAAGGGCCTACGAGCAGTACTTC.

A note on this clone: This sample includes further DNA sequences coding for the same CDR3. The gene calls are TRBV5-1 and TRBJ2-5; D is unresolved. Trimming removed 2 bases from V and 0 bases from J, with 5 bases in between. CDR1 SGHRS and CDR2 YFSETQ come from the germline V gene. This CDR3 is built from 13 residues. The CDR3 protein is CASSLRYQETQYF. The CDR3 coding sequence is TGCGCCAGCAGCTTAAGGTACCAAGAGACCCAGTACTTC. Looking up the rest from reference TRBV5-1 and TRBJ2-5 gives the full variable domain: KAGVTQTPRYLIKTRGQQVTLSCSPISGHRSVSWYQQTPGQGLQFLFEYFSETQRNKGNFPGRFSGRQFSNSRSEMNVSTLELGDSALYLCASSLRYQETQYFGPGTRLLVL.

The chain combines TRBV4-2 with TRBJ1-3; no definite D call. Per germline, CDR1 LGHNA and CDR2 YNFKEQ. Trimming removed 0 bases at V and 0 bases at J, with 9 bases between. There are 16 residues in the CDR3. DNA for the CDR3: TGTGCCAGCAGCCAAGATGGGCCAGACTCTGGAAACACCATATATTTT. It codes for CASSQDGPDSGNTIYF.

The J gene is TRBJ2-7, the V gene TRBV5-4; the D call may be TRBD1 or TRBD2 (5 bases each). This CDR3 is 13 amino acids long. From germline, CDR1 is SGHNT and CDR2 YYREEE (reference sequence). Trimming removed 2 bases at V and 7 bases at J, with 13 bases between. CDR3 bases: TGTGCCAGCAGCTTTTTCTCGGGGCGGGAGCAGTACTTC. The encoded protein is CASSFFSGREQYF. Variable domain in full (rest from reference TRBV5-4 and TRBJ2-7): ETGVTQSPTHLIKTRGQQVTLRCSSQSGHNTVSWYQQALGQGPQFIFQYYREEENGRGNFPPRFSGLQFPNYSSELNVNALELDDSALYLCASSFFSGREQYFGPGTRLTVT.

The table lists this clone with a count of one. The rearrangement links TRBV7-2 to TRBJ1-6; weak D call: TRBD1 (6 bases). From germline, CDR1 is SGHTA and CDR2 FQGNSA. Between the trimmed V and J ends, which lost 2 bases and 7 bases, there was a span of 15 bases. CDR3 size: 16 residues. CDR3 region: CASSLRPGQPNSPLHF. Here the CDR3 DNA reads TGTGCCAGCAGCTTAAGGCCCGGACAGCCCAATTCACCCCTCCACTTT.

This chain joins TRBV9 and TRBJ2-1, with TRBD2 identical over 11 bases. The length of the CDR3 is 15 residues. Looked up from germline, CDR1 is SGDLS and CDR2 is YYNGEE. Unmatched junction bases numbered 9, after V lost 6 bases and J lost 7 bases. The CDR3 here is CASTLSGGAWNEQFF. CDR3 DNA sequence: TGTGCCAGCACTCTTAGCGGGGGGGCCTGGAATGAGCAGTTCTTC.